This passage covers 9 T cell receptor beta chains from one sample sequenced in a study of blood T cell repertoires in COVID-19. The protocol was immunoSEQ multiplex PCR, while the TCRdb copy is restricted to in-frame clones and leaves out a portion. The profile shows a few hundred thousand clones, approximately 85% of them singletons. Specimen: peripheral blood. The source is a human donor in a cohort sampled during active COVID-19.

The CDR3 DNA reads TGCGCCAGCAGCGACCTGAGGGAGCAGTACTTC. As protein: CASSDLREQYF. This chain uses TRBV4-1 with TRBJ2-7; no clear D. V lost 5 bases, J lost 7 bases, and 9 bases lay in between. CDR1 and CDR2 (germline): MGHRA, YSYEKL. CDR3 size: 11 residues.

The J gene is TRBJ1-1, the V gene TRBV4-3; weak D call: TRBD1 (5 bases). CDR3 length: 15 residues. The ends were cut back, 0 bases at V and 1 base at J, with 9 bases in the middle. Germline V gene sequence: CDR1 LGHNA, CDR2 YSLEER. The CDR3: CASSQDGGRNTEAFF. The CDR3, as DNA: TGCGCCAGCAGCCAAGATGGGGGGAGGAACACTGAAGCTTTCTTT.

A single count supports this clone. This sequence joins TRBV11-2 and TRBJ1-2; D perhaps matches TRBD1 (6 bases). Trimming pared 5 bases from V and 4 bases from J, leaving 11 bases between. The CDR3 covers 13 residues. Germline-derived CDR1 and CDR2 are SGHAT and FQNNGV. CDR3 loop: CASSGQQFYGYTF. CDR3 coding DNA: TGTGCCAGCAGCGGACAGCAGTTCTATGGCTACACCTTC.

The chain's CDR3 is CASTYSGSVYEQYF. For the CDR3, the DNA is TGTGCCAGCACCTATAGCGGGAGCGTTTACGAGCAGTACTTC. V is TRBV2 and J is TRBJ2-7; 9 bases map to TRBD2. This CDR3 region has 14 residues. The germline V gene encodes CDR1 SNHLY and CDR2 FYNNEI. Unmatched junction bases numbered 8, after V lost 7 bases and J lost 4 bases.

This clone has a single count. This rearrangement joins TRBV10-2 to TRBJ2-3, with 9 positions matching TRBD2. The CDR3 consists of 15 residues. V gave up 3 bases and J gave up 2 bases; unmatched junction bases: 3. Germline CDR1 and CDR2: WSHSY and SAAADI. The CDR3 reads CASSDLAGVTDTQYF. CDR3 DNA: TGCGCCAGCAGTGACTTAGCGGGGGTCACAGATACGCAGTATTTT.

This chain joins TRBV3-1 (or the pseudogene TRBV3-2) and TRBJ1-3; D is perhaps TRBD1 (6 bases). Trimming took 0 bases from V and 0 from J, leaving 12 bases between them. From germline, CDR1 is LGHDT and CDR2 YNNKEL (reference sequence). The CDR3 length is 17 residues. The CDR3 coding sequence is TGTGCCAGCAGCCAAGAACCACAGGGATTCTCTGGAAACACCATATATTTT. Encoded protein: CASSQEPQGFSGNTIYF.

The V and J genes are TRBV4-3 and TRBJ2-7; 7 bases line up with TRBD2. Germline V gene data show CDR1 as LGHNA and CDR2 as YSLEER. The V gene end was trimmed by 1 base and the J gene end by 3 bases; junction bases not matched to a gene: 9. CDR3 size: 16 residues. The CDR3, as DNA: TGCGCCAGCAGCCAAGTTGCGGGAGCGGAACACTACGAGCAGTACTTC. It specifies CASSQVAGAEHYEQYF.

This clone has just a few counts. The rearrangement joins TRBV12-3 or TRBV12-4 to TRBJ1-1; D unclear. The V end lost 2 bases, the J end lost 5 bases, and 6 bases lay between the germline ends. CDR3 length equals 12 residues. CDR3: CASSLTRTEAFF. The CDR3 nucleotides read TGTGCCAGCAGTTTAACGCGGACTGAAGCTTTCTTT.

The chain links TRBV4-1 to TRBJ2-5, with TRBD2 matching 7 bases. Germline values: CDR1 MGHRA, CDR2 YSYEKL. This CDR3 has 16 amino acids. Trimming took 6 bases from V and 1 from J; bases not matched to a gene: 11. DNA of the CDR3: TGCGCCAGCAGGCTTAGCGGCGGGAGACGCCAAGAGACCCAGTACTTC. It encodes CASRLSGGRRQETQYF.